This entry features one TCR beta chain sequence. Its antigen is not identified. This sample stems from a study of cytomegalovirus exposure and HLA in healthy donors. Broader study findings: Reported findings show TCR beta sequences accurately forecast HLA-A and HLA-B alleles in most subjects. Excluded were some V segments that proved indistinguishable, including TRBV6-2 and TRBV6-3.

At sampling all donors were nominally healthy, likely with unrecorded immune exposures. The V gene's germline CDR1 is SNHLY and CDR2 FYNNEI. V dropped 5 bases and J dropped 4 bases, with 14 bases sitting between them. The CDR3 runs to 15 residues. Vbeta (60) and Jbeta (13) primers were used in the PCR. Some clones are missing from TCRdb's copy, which holds only in-frame ones; the method was immunoSEQ multiplex PCR. In the table there are some 160,000 clones, over 70% of which are singletons. The J gene is TRBJ1-4, the V gene TRBV2, with TRBD1 as a possible D gene (5 bases). The sequenced sample was PBMCs. This receptor was taken from a woman aged 25 to 39 in good health and CMV-seronegative. The CDR3 spells CASSFGRGFNEKLFF. CDR3 DNA: TGTGCCAGCAGTTTTGGTAGGGGATTTAATGAAAAACTGTTTTTT.